Below, one T cell receptor beta chain is given with its context. Its antigen is unidentified. A second 7 to 11 cycle PCR used barcoded and J-beta primers. TCRdb recomputed calls from the 5' RACE reads with MiXCR, one row per CDR3 protein. The table lists some 1,500,000 distinct CDR3 sequences, 35% to 45% of them singletons. The data belong to a study of blood T cells in healthy people across ages. General study results and limits: With naive T cell percentage, TCR beta diversity showed a strong correlation.

The origin of this receptor is a woman aged 18-29 years in good health. What was sequenced was blood.

The CDR3 region has the DNA TGTGCCAGCAGCCAACTTGGCGCGACCTACAATGAGCAGTTCTTC. Amino acid sequence: CASSQLGATYNEQFF. V gene TRBV3-1 combines with J gene TRBJ2-1; D is ambiguous. The V and J ends lost 2 bases and 2 bases respectively, with 10 bases between them. The germline V gene encodes CDR1 LGHDT and CDR2 YNNKEL (reference sequence). This CDR3 spans 15 amino acids.